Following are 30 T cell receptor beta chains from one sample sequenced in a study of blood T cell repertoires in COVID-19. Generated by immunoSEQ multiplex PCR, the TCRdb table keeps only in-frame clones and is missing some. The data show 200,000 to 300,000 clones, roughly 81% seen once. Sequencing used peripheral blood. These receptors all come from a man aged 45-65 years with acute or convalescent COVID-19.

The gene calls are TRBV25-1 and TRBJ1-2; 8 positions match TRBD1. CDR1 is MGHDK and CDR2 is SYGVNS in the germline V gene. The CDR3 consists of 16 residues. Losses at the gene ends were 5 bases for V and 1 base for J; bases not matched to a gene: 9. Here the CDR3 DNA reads TGTGCCAGCAGTTCGGGACAGGAGCTGGGTAACTATGGCTACACCTTC. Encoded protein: CASSSGQELGNYGYTF.

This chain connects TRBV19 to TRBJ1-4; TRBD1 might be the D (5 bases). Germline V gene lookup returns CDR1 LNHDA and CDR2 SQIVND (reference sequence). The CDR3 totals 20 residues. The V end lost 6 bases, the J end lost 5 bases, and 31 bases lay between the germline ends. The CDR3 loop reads CASSNKRDSYDSLPNEKLFF. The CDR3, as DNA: TGTGCCAGTAGCAACAAGAGAGACAGTTACGATTCGTTACCCAATGAAAAACTGTTTTTT.

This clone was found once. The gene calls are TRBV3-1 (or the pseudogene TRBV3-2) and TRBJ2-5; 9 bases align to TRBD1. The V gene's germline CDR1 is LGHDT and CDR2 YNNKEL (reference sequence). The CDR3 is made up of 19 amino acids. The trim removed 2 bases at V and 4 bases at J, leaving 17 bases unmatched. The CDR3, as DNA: TGTGCCAGCAGCCAACCGACGAGGACAGGGGCCTTACGCGGAGAGACCCAGTACTTC. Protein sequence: CASSQPTRTGALRGETQYF.

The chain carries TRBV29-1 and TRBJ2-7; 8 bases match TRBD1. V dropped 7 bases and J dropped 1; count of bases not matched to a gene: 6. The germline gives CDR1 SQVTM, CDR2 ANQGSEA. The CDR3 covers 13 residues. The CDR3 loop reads CSALTGASYEQYF. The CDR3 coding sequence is TGCAGCGCTCTGACAGGGGCGTCCTACGAGCAGTACTTC.

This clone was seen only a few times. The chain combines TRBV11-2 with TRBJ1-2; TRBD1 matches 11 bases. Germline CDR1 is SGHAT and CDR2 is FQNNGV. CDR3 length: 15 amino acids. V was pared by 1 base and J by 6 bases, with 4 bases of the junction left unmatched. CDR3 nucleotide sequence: TGTGCCAGCAGCTTAGGGACAGGGGGCGAGGATGGCTACACCTTC. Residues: CASSLGTGGEDGYTF.

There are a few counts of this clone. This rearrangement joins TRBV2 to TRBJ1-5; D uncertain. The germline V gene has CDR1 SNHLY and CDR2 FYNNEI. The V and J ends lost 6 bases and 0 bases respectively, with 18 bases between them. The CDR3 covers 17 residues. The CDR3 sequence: CASSPTRGTNSNQPQHF. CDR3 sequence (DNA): TGTGCCAGCAGCCCTACACGGGGAACTAATAGCAATCAGCCCCAGCATTTT.

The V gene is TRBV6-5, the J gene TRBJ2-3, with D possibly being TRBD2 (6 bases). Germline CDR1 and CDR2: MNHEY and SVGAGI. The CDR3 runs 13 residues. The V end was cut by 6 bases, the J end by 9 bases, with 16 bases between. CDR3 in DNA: TGTGCCAGCAGCGGTTTGGCGGGGCGCACGCAGTATTTT. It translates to CASSGLAGRTQYF.

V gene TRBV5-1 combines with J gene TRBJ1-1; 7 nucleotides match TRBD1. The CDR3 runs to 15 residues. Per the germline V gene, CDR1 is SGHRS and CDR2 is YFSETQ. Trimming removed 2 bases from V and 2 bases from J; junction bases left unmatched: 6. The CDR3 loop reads CASSLGGISNTEAFF. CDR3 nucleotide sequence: TGCGCCAGCAGCTTAGGGGGCATTAGTAACACTGAAGCTTTCTTT.

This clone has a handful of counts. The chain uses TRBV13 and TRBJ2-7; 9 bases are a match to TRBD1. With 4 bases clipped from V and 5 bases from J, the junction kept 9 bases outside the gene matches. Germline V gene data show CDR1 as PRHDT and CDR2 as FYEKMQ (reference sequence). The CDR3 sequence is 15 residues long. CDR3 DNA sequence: TGTGCCAGCAGCTCCTCCGGGACAGGGCTTGACGAGCAGTACTTC. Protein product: CASSSSGTGLDEQYF.

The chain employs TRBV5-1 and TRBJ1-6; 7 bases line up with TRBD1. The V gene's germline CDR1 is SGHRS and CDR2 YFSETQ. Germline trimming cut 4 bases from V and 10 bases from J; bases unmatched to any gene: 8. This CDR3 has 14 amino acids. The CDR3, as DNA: TGCGCCAGCAGCCCCGACAGGGTCGGGTCACCCCTCCACTTT. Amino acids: CASSPDRVGSPLHF. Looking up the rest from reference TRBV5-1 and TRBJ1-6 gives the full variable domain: KAGVTQTPRYLIKTRGQQVTLSCSPISGHRSVSWYQQTPGQGLQFLFEYFSETQRNKGNFPGRFSGRQFSNSRSEMNVSTLELGDSALYLCASSPDRVGSPLHFGNGTRLTVT.

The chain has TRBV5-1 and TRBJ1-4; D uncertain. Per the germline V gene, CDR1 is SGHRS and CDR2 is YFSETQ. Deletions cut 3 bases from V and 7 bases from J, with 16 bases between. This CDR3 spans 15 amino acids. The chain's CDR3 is CASSSSGEYGEKLFF. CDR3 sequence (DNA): TGCGCCAGCAGCTCGTCGGGAGAATATGGTGAAAAACTGTTTTTT.

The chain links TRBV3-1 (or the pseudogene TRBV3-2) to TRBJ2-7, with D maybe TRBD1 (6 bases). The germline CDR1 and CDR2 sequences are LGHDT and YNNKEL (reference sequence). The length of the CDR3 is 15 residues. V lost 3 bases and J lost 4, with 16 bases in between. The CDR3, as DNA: TGTGCCAGCAGCCACTTCGGGACACCGACTTACGAGCAGTACTTC. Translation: CASSHFGTPTYEQYF.

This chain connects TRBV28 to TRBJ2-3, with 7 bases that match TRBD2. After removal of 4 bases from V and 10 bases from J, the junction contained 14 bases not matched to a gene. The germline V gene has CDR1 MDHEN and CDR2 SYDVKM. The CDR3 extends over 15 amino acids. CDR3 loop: CASSSATWAGRAQYF. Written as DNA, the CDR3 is TGTGCCAGCAGTTCGGCCACATGGGCGGGGAGGGCGCAGTATTTT.

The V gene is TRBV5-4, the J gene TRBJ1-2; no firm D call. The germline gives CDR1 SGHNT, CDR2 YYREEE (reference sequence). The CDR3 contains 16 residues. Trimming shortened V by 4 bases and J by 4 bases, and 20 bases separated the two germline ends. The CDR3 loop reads CASSPVGSGSFYGYTF. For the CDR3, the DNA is TGTGCCAGCAGCCCCGTTGGGAGTGGCAGCTTCTATGGCTACACCTTC.

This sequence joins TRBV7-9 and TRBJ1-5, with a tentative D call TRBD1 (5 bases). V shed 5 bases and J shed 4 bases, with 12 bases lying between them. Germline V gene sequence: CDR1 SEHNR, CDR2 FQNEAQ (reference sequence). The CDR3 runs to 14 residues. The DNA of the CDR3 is TGTGCCAGCAGCGACATTGGGGGGAATCAGCCCCAGCATTTT. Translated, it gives CASSDIGGNQPQHF.

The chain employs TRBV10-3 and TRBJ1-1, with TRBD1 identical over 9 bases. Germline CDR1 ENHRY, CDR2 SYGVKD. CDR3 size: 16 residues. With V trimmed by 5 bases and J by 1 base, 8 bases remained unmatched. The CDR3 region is CAISRTGASTNTEAFF. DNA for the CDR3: TGTGCCATCAGTCGGACAGGGGCCTCGACGAACACTGAAGCTTTCTTT.

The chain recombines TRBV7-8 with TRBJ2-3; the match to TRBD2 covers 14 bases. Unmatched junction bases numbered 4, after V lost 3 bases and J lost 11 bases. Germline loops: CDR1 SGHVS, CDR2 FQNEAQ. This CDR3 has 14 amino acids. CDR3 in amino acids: CASSFGTSGSEQYF. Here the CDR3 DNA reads TGTGCCAGCAGCTTCGGGACTAGCGGGAGCGAGCAGTATTTT.

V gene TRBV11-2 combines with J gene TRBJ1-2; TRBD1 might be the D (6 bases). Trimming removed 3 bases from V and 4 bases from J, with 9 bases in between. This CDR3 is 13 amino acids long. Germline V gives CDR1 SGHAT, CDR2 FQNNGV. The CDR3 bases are TGTGCCAGCAGCTTGGACAGAGTCTATGGCTACACCTTC. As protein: CASSLDRVYGYTF.

CDR3 sequence reads: CASSEQGRAVDTQYF. In nucleotides, the CDR3 is TGCGCCAGCAGTGAACAGGGGCGAGCTGTAGATACGCAGTATTTT. The genes are TRBV10-2 and TRBJ2-3; 7 bases fit TRBD1. The CDR3 length is 15 residues. In germline, CDR1 is WSHSY, CDR2 SAAADI. The J segment lost 5 bases and the V segment lost 3 bases, leaving 8 bases of the junction unmatched.

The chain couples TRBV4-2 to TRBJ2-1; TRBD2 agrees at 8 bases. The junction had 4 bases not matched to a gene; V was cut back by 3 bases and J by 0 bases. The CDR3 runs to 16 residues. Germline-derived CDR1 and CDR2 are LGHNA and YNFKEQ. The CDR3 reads CASSHESGSSYNEQFF. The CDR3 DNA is TGTGCCAGCAGCCATGAGAGCGGGAGCTCCTACAATGAGCAGTTCTTC.

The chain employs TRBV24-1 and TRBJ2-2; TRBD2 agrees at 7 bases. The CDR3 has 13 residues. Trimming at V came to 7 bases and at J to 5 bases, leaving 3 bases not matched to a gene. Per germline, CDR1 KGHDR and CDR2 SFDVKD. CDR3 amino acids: CATRGRGTGELFF. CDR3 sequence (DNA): TGTGCCACCAGAGGGCGGGGGACCGGGGAGCTGTTTTTT.

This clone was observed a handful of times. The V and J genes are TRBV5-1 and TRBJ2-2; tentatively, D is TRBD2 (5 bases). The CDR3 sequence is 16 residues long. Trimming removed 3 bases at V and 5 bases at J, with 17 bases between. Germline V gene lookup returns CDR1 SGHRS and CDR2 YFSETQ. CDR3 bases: TGCGCCAGCAGCTGGCAGGAAATCGGCGGGACCGGGGAGCTGTTTTTT. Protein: CASSWQEIGGTGELFF.

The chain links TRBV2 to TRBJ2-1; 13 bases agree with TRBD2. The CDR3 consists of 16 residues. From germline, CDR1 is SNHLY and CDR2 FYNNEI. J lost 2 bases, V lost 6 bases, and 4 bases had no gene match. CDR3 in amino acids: CASRTSGRTTYNEQFF. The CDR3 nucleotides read TGTGCCAGCAGGACTAGCGGGAGGACGACCTACAATGAGCAGTTCTTC.

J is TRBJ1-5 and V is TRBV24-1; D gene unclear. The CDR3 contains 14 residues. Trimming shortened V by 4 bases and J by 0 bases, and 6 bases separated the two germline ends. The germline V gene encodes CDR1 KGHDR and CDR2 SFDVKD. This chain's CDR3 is CATSELYSNQPQHF. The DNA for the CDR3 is TGTGCCACCAGTGAACTTTATAGCAATCAGCCCCAGCATTTT.

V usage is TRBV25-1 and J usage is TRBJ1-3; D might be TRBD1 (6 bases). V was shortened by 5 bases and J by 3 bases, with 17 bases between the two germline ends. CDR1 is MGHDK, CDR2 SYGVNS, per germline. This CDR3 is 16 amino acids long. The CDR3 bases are TGTGCCAGCAGTTTGGACAGAGCGTGGAGTGGAAACACCATATATTTT. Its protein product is CASSLDRAWSGNTIYF.

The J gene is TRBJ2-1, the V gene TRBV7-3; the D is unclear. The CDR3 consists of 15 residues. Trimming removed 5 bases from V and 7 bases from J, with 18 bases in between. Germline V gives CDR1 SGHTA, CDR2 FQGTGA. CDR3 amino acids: CASSPRFAQVNEQFF. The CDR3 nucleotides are TGTGCCAGCAGCCCAAGGTTCGCGCAGGTTAATGAGCAGTTCTTC.

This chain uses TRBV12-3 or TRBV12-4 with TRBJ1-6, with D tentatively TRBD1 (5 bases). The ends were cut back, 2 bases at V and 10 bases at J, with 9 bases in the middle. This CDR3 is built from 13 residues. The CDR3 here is CASSLSKGSPLHF. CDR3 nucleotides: TGTGCCAGCAGTTTAAGTAAGGGGTCACCCCTCCACTTT.

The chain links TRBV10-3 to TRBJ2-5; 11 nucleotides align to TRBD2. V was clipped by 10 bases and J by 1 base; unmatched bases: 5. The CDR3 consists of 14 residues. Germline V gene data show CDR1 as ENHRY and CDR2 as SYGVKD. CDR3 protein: CATVAGGGQETQYF. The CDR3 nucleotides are TGTGCCACCGTAGCGGGAGGGGGCCAAGAGACCCAGTACTTC.

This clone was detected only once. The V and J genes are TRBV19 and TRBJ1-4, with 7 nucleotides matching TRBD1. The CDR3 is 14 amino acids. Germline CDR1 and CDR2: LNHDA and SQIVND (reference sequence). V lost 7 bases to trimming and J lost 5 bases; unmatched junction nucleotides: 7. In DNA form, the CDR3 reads TGTGCCAGTAAACGACAGGGTCTGAATGAAAAACTGTTTTTT. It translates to CASKRQGLNEKLFF.

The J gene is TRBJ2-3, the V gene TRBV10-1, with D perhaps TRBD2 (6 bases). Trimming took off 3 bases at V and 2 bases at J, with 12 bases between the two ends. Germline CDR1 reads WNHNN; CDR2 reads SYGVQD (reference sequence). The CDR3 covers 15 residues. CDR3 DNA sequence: TGCGCCAGCAGTGATTCCGGGGGACCCACAGATACGCAGTATTTT. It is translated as CASSDSGGPTDTQYF.